This T cell receptor (beta chain) was documented in a study of post-analysis software for immune sequencing data. Turning to the study itself: Clinical courses comprised relapsing-remitting, secondary progressive and progressive-relapsing multiple sclerosis.

Concerning this clonotype itself: Its antigen is still unknown.

Study-wide points: Batch-matched samples strongly co-clustered by F measure. Those with multiple sclerosis, the patient group, showed significantly lower normalized Chao1 diversity than controls. A handful of TRBV segments were significantly more frequent in patients than in controls. TRBV5-6, TRBV5-1 and TRBV20-1 were among these segments.

TCR beta cDNA libraries had unique molecular identifiers. TCRdb independently ran MiXCR on the PCR reads; one entry per CDR3 protein. The profile shows over 700,000 distinct CDR3 sequences, approximately 30% of them singletons. CDR3 size: 18 residues. V was pared by 3 bases and J by 4 bases, with 22 bases between. The genes are TRBV12-3 or TRBV12-4 and TRBJ1-3; D is unresolved. Sequenced: blood. The receptor was derived from a girl aged 5-17 years with multiple sclerosis. Written as DNA, the CDR3 is TGTGCCAGCAGTTTCATCGTGGGCAGAGAGCGGGCAGGAAACACCATATATTTT. Its translation: CASSFIVGRERAGNTIYF.